This T cell receptor (beta chain) was retrieved from a study of CD8 T cells in ankylosing spondylitis (dated by TCRdb to 2016 to 2017). Regarding the research as a whole: To find TCR variants linked to disease, the study profiled T cell receptor beta repertoires in ankylosing spondylitis patients and healthy donors. In total, the full study cohort was made up of approximately 99 healthy donors and 20 to 25 ankylosing spondylitis patients. Peripheral blood was sampled, and synovial fluid was also collected from ankylosing spondylitis patients. General findings and caveats noted by the study authors: A TCR beta motif made up of several highly homologous amino acid variants appeared to be characteristic of blood from ankylosing spondylitis patients. Some TCR beta motif variants had previously been reported in synovial fluid and blood of reactive arthritis patients, which suggested common disease-initiation mechanisms. Significant enrichment of the disease-linked clones was reported in matched synovial fluid samples from ankylosing spondylitis patients. In peripheral blood, the disease-linked clones were found at relatively low frequencies and had a CD8+ phenotype.

This clonotype occurred a few times. What antigen it recognizes has not been identified. No qualities accompany the bases; no much larger clone lies one base away. The listed sequencing device is Illumina HiSeq 2500. Quantitative 5'-RACE with molecular barcodes was used to prepare TCR beta libraries. For the original study's pipeline: To identify disease-linked TCR variants, a new computational method was used, one built on a probabilistic model of VDJ rearrangement. TCRdb applied fastp at Q25 and MiXCR to the public reads, then kept only in-frame beta chains. One record per CDR3 amino acid sequence lists the most common genes and DNA. TCRdb, not the authors, supplied the V and J calls. The sample table lists 220,000 or so distinct CDR3 sequences, approximately 20% of them with a count of one. Roughly 46% of the sample is taken by the ten largest. CDR1 and CDR2, per the germline V gene, are SGHRS and YFSETQ. The CDR3 runs 16 residues from the cysteine to the phenylalanine. Just the 48-base CDR3 DNA is kept, in frame starting at base 1. Germline trimming amounts to 5 bases on V and 1 base on J, with 5 as the count of junction bases outside the gene matches.

The source of this sequence is a male donor with ankylosing spondylitis. The sequencing input was blood, either unsorted or a sorted T cell fraction (not recorded which). This chain joins TRBV5-1 to TRBJ2-5, and 13 junction bases match TRBD2. The CDR3 in this case is CASRDGTSGVQETQYF. The DNA is TGCGCCAGCAGGGACGGGACTAGCGGGGTCCAAGAGACCCAGTACTTC.